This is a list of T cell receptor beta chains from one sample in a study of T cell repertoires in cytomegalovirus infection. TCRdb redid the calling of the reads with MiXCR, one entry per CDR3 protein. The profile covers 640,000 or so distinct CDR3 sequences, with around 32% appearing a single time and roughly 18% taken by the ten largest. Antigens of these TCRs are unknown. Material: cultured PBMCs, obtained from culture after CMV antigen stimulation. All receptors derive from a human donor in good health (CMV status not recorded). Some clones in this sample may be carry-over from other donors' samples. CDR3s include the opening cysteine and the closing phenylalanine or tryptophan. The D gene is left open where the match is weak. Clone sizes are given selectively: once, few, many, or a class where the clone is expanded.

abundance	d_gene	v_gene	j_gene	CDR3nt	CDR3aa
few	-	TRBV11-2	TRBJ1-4	TGTGCCAGCAGCCCGACGGGGGTTCAACTGTTTTTT	CASSPTGVQLFF
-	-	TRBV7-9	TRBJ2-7	TGTGCCAGCAGCCTCGCAGAGGGCTACGAGCAGTACTTC	CASSLAEGYEQYF
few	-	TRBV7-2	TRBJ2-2	TGTGCCAGCAGCCCCCTGAGGGGGGGCCCCGGGGAGCTGTTTTTT	CASSPLRGGPGELFF
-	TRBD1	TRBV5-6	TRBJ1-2	TGTGCCAGCAGCTATCAGGGGGTCCTTAACTATGGCTACACCTTC	CASSYQGVLNYGYTF
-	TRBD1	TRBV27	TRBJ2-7	TGTGCCAGCAGCCCTCCCGGGACAGGGTTCTACGAGCAGTACTTC	CASSPPGTGFYEQYF
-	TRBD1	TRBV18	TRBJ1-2	TGTGCCAGCTCACCAGCACAGGGGTCCTGGTATGGCTACACCTTC	CASSPAQGSWYGYTF
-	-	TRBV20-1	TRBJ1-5	TGCAGTGCTAGTGGCAGGGACAATCAGCCCCAGCATTTT	CSASGRDNQPQHF
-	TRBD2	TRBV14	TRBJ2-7	TGTGCCAGCAGCCAAGCAGGGTGGACTAGCGGGAGCTACGAGCAGTACTTC	CASSQAGWTSGSYEQYF
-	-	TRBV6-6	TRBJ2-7	TGTGCCAGCAGTTACTACCCCCAAGACACCGAGCAGTACTTC	CASSYYPQDTEQYF
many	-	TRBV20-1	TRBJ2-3	TGCAGTGCGTTGGTCCTCTCTAGCACAGATACGCAGTATTTT	CSALVLSSTDTQYF
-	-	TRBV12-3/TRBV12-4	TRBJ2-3	TGTGCCAGCACGGACGTCACAGATACGCAGTATTTT	CASTDVTDTQYF
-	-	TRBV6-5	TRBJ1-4	TGTGCCAGCAGTAGGGACGGAGAAAAACTGTTTTTT	CASSRDGEKLFF
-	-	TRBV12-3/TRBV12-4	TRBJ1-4	TGTGCCAGCAGTTTTAATTTAAGGGGTAGCGAAAAACTGTTTTTT	CASSFNLRGSEKLFF
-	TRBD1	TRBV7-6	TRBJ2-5	TGTGCCAGCAGCTCGGGACAGGGTCAGACCCAGTACTTC	CASSSGQGQTQYF
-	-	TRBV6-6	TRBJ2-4	TGTGCCAGCAGTCTAACCGACGGAAACATTCAGTACTTC	CASSLTDGNIQYF
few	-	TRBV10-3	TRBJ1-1	TGTGCCATCAGGCTGGGGATGAACACTGAAGCTTTCTTT	CAIRLGMNTEAFF
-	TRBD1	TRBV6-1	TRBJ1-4	TGTGCCAGCAGTGAACCCAGGGGGCGGGATGAAAAACTGTTTTTT	CASSEPRGRDEKLFF
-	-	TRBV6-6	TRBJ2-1	TGTGCCAGCCTCGGAGGCAATAGTTATGAGCAGTTCTTC	CASLGGNSYEQFF
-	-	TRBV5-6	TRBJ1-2	TGTGCCAGCAGCTCCCCCAGCCGGGATGGCTACACCTTC	CASSSPSRDGYTF
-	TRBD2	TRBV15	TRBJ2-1	TGTGCCACCAGCAGACGACTAGCGGGGGCGGGGGAGCAGTTCTTC	CATSRRLAGAGEQFF
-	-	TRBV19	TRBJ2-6	TGTGCCAGTATAGGGGCTGGGGCCAACGTCCTGACTTTC	CASIGAGANVLTF
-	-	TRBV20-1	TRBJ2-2	TGCAGTGCGTCCGGGATATCGGCCACCGGGGAGCTGTTTTTT	CSASGISATGELFF
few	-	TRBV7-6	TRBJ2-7	TGTGCCAGCAGCTTAGTACTTGCGGGAAACTACGAGCAGTACTTC	CASSLVLAGNYEQYF
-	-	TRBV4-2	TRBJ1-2	TGTGCCAGCAGCCAAGTTTTCCGGCGACAGGACGAAAATGGCTACACCTTC	CASSQVFRRQDENGYTF
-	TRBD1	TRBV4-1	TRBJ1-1	TGCGCCAGCAGCCAATATATCCCGGGACAGGGAGTTACTGAAGCTTTCTTT	CASSQYIPGQGVTEAFF